The rows below give T cell receptor beta chains drawn from one sample of a study of T cells in placental villitis. Only in-frame clones appear in the TCRdb table, and some are missing; sequencing was by immunoSEQ multiplex PCR. The sample holds 6,000 to 6,500 clones, more than 70% seen once. The material sequenced was placental tissue containing maternal and fetal cells. The receptors come from a human patient with infectious villitis; the placental T cells may come from both mother and fetus. Both conserved end residues are part of each CDR3. D genes are given only for firm matches. The listing skips clone size in some rows; elsewhere it reads once, few, many or a size class.

v_gene	j_gene	abundance	d_gene	CDR3aa	CDR3nt
TRBV5-4	TRBJ1-6	.	TRBD1	CASSRTGDGNSPLHF	TGTGCCAGCAGCCGGACAGGGGACGGGAATTCACCCCTCCACTTT
TRBV2	TRBJ2-5	.	TRBD1	CASRTNRGLYF	TGTGCCAGCAGGACCAACAGGGGGCTCTACTTC
TRBV5-6	TRBJ1-2	.	.	CASSLASVGGYTF	TGTGCCAGCAGCTTGGCGTCCGTGGGGGGCTACACCTTC
TRBV6-5	TRBJ1-2	.	.	CASRRDYGYTF	TGTGCCAGCAGGAGGGACTATGGCTATACCTTC
TRBV7-2	TRBJ2-7	.	.	CASSLAGGSYEQYF	TGTGCCAGCAGCTTAGCGGGGGGCTCCTACGAGCAGTACTTC
TRBV6-1	TRBJ1-2	once	.	CASSELLGYTF	TGTGCCAGCAGTGAACTACTTGGCTACACCTTC
TRBV6-5	TRBJ1-5	.	.	CASRGSNQPQHF	TGTGCCAGTCGGGGTAGCAATCAGCCCCAGCATTTT
TRBV19	TRBJ1-1	once	TRBD1	CASRDRGHTEAFF	TGTGCCAGTAGGGACAGGGGGCACACTGAAGCTTTCTTT
TRBV9	TRBJ2-1	.	.	CASSKAHERWDNEQFF	TGTGCCAGCAGCAAAGCCCACGAACGGTGGGACAATGAGCAGTTCTTC
TRBV9	TRBJ2-3	.	.	CASSVAHGGGTDTQYF	TGTGCCAGCAGCGTAGCCCATGGCGGGGGCACAGATACGCAGTATTTT
TRBV4-3	TRBJ2-7	.	.	CASSQETVLGAEQYF	TGCGCCAGCAGCCAAGAAACAGTCTTGGGGGCGGAGCAGTACTTC
TRBV7-2	TRBJ2-3	.	TRBD2	CASSLVGRGGNTDTQYF	TGTGCCAGCAGCTTAGTTGGGCGGGGGGGCAACACAGATACGCAGTATTTT
TRBV30	TRBJ1-6	.	.	CAWRDSSSPLHF	TGTGCCTGGAGGGACAGTTCTTCACCCCTCCACTTT
TRBV10-3	TRBJ2-7	.	TRBD2	CASAPVAGGPYEQYF	TGTGCCAGTGCCCCCGTAGCGGGGGGGCCGTACGAGCAGTACTTC
TRBV7-9	TRBJ1-1	.	.	CASSFGGAQGAFF	TGTGCCAGCAGCTTTGGGGGGGCGCAGGGAGCTTTCTTT
TRBV5-1	TRBJ1-1	.	.	CASSLARGPSTEAFF	TGCGCCAGCAGCTTGGCCCGGGGGCCATCCACTGAAGCTTTCTTT
TRBV6-5	TRBJ1-5	.	.	CATRGFDSNQPQHF	TGTGCCACACGTGGTTTTGATAGCAATCAGCCCCAGCATTTT
TRBV5-1	TRBJ2-7	.	.	CASTLSTGSQTGGQYF	TGCGCCAGCACCCTCTCGACCGGGTCCCAGACCGGGGGGCAGTACTTC
TRBV7-6	TRBJ2-7	.	.	CASSLALLGSSSYEQYF	TGTGCCAGCAGCTTAGCGCTTTTAGGGTCCTCAAGCTACGAGCAGTACTTC
TRBV6-1	TRBJ1-2	.	.	CASSEYVDSYGYTF	TGTGCCAGCAGTGAATACGTCGACAGCTATGGCTACACCTTC
TRBV4-3	TRBJ1-2	.	.	CASSQLRNKADGYTF	TGCGCCAGCAGCCAACTTCGTAATAAAGCCGATGGCTACACCTTC
TRBV11-2	TRBJ2-5	.	.	CASSFSLALDPGETQYF	TGTGCCAGCAGCTTCTCCCTGGCCCTTGACCCGGGGGAGACCCAGTACTTC
TRBV13	TRBJ1-5	.	.	CASSLAGGGISQPQHF	TGTGCCAGCAGCTTAGCGGGGGGTGGTATTTCTCAGCCCCAGCATTTT
TRBV7-9	TRBJ1-2	.	.	CASRAGRPYTF	TGTGCCAGCCGCGCCGGGCGGCCCTACACCTTC
TRBV5-1	TRBJ2-2	.	TRBD2	CASSLEGRARGDYTGELFF	TGCGCCAGCAGCTTGGAAGGACGGGCGCGGGGGGATTACACCGGGGAGCTGTTTTTT
TRBV5-6	TRBJ1-1	.	.	CASSLSSEAFF	TGTGCCAGCAGCCTCTCTTCTGAAGCTTTCTTT
TRBV27	TRBJ1-3	.	.	CASRRSRGGNTIYF	TGTGCCAGCAGGAGGTCCCGGGGCGGTAACACCATATATTTT
TRBV2	TRBJ2-1	few	TRBD2	CASGLAGDNEQFF	TGTGCCAGCGGACTAGCGGGGGACAATGAGCAGTTCTTC
TRBV6-5	TRBJ1-2	.	.	CASTLLGGDGYTF	TGTGCCAGCACTTTATTGGGGGGTGATGGCTACACCTTC
TRBV5-1	TRBJ1-2	.	TRBD1	CASSSDRVRGYTF	TGCGCCAGCAGCTCCGACAGGGTACGTGGCTACACCTTC
TRBV12-3/TRBV12-4	TRBJ2-7	few	.	CASRMGRYEQYF	TGTGCCAGCAGAATGGGAAGGTACGAGCAGTACTTC
TRBV28	TRBJ2-1	once	TRBD2	CASSSWTSGGREQFF	TGTGCCAGCAGTTCCTGGACTAGCGGGGGTCGTGAGCAGTTCTTC
TRBV28	TRBJ2-1	.	TRBD2	CASRTSGGASYNEQFF	TGTGCCAGCAGGACTAGCGGGGGGGCGTCCTACAATGAGCAGTTCTTC
TRBV12-5	TRBJ2-3	.	TRBD1	CASGLMTGTEIPNTQYF	TGTGCTAGTGGTTTGATGACCGGGACAGAGATCCCCAATACGCAGTATTTT
TRBV19	TRBJ1-4	once	.	CASSMAVGPTEKLFF	TGTGCCAGTAGTATGGCCGTGGGACCGACGGAAAAACTGTTTTTT
TRBV7-2	TRBJ1-3	.	.	CASSSAGRNTIYF	TGTGCCAGCAGTTCCGCGGGGCGGAACACCATATATTTT
TRBV7-9	TRBJ2-3	.	.	CASSLVLGDTDTQYF	TGTGCCAGCAGCTTAGTCCTGGGGGACACAGATACGCAGTATTTT
TRBV5-6	TRBJ1-2	.	.	CASSLAGTDGYTF	TGTGCCAGCAGCTTGGCAGGGACGGATGGCTACACCTTC
TRBV9	TRBJ2-2	.	.	CASSWGGGVTGELFF	TGTGCCAGCAGCTGGGGAGGCGGGGTGACCGGGGAGCTGTTTTTT
TRBV10-3	TRBJ2-4	.	.	CAISEGARNIQYF	TGTGCCATCAGTGAGGGGGCGCGGAACATTCAGTACTTC
TRBV10-3	TRBJ1-3	.	.	CAISEREGRNTIYF	TGTGCCATCAGTGAGAGGGAGGGAAGAAACACCATATATTTT
TRBV18	TRBJ1-6	.	.	CASSPGDSPLHF	TGTGCCAGCTCACCAGGGGATTCACCCCTCCACTTT